This section outlines one TCR beta chain sequence together with its context. Original methodology: Estimated nucleated cell counts came from reference gene primer amplification. The assay was immunoSEQ multiplex PCR, and TCRdb's table has in-frame clones only and misses some. That table furnishes V, J and clone size, whereas the DNA furnished D and trimming. This repertoire shows some 150,000 clones, about 85% found once; its top ten account for approximately 1.3%. The source of the sample is a study of blood T cell repertoires in COVID-19. Study overall: The analysed material was cDNA or gDNA that came from T cells, B-cell-depleted T cells, or PBMCs.

Trimming pared 0 bases from V and 8 bases from J, leaving 14 bases between. Looked up from germline, CDR1 is SGDLS and CDR2 is YYNGEE. The CDR3 extends over 14 amino acids. This sequence joins TRBV9 and TRBJ1-2, with unresolved D. Sequencing was done on a sample of peripheral blood. The receptor comes from a man aged 55 to 70 who had recovered from COVID-19. The CDR3 DNA reads TGTGCCAGCAGCGTAGATCAGGAAGGAAGGGGCTACACCTTC. As protein: CASSVDQEGRGYTF.